The T cell receptor (beta chain) described here comes from a study of cytomegalovirus exposure and HLA in healthy donors. Study observations and caveats: Earlier findings revealed that most TCR beta V segments proved productive either about 87% or about 30% of the time. In a later analysis, donors in an Asian-associated ancestry cluster reportedly had fewer N-insertions in productive TCRs than the cohort mean.

About this clone itself: Antigen: not known.

The study ran its PCR with 60 Vbeta and 13 Jbeta primers. Authors' analysis steps: Counted up in a later analysis, unique TCR beta chains came to 65 million to 80 million, with around 9.9 million shared. TCRdb keeps only in-frame clones here, not all; method: immunoSEQ multiplex PCR. V and J calls and clone size are given by that table; D and trimming were obtained from the DNA. The sample contains under 200,000 clones, 77% of which appear only once. The CDR3 has 14 residues. V was trimmed by 7 bases and J by 1 base, leaving 12 bases between them. Germline values: CDR1 SEHNR, CDR2 FQNEAQ (reference sequence).

The TCR originated in a woman aged 25 to 39 in good health and CMV-seronegative. Sequencing used PBMCs. The chain has TRBV7-9 and TRBJ2-3; D is possibly TRBD2 (6 bases). The DNA for the CDR3 is TGTGCCAGCAATAGAGCGGGCGGCACAGATACGCAGTATTTT. Translating gives CASNRAGGTDTQYF.